Listed below are T cell receptor beta chains from one sample, sequenced in a study of T cell responses to AZD1222 COVID-19 vaccine. TCRdb's table, derived via immunoSEQ multiplex PCR, lists solely in-frame clones and lacks some. The sample contains about 120,000 clones, over 75% of which appear only once. The source was peripheral blood, collected on day 0 of AZD1222 vaccination. The receptors were gathered from an adult in good health. Each CDR3 is given with its conserved first and last residue. The D gene is left open where the match is weak. The size of a clone is reported for some rows only, either as once, few or many, or as a class for expanded clones.

>once|.|TRBJ1-1|TRBV4-3
TGCGCCAGCAGCCATGTAACGGGCGGGACTGAAGCTTTCTTT
CASSHVTGGTEAFF
>.|.|TRBJ1-6|TRBV18
TGTGCCAGCTCACCTTTAGACTTTTCGGACTCACCCCTCCACTTT
CASSPLDFSDSPLHF
>once|.|TRBJ1-2|TRBV11-3
TGTGCCAGCAGCTTAGAGGGAGATCTCTATGGCTACACCTTC
CASSLEGDLYGYTF
>.|.|TRBJ2-7|TRBV3-1/TRBV3-2
TGTGCCAGCAGCCAAGCCTCGAGAGGGTCCTACGAGCAGTACTTC
CASSQASRGSYEQYF
>few|TRBD1|TRBJ1-3|TRBV18
TGTGCCAGCTCACCGGACAGGACTGGAAACACCATATATTTT
CASSPDRTGNTIYF
>.|TRBD1|TRBJ2-5|TRBV3-1/TRBV3-2
TGTGCCAGCAGCCAAGATCTGGGACAGCAAGAGACCCAGTACTTC
CASSQDLGQQETQYF
>.|TRBD1|TRBJ1-1|TRBV5-6
TGTGCCAGCAGTGATAATACCGGGACAGACACTGAAGCTTTCTTT
CASSDNTGTDTEAFF
>few|TRBD1|TRBJ2-1|TRBV3-1/TRBV3-2
TGTGCCAGCAGCCTCCGGGACAGGGGGCAGGATGAGCAGTTCTTC
CASSLRDRGQDEQFF
>.|.|TRBJ2-1|TRBV29-1
TGCAGCGTTGAGACAGTTTGGGCTGATGAGCAGTTCTTC
CSVETVWADEQFF
>.|TRBD2|TRBJ2-2|TRBV30
TGTGCCTGGAGTGTAGGGGGACTAGCGGGGATCATCGGGGAGCTGTTTTTT
CAWSVGGLAGIIGELFF
>.|TRBD1|TRBJ2-7|TRBV2
TGTGCCTCAACCCCGGGACAGGGAGCCCCGGGAGGTTCGTACGAGCAGTACTTC
CASTPGQGAPGGSYEQYF
>.|.|TRBJ1-1|TRBV21-1
TGTGCCAGCAGCAAAGCGCTTGGGGGGATGAACACTGAAGCTTTCTTT
CASSKALGGMNTEAFF
>once|.|TRBJ2-2|TRBV29-1
TGCAGCGGTTTTGTGGGGGGCACCGGGGAGCTGTTTTTT
CSGFVGGTGELFF
>few|TRBD2|TRBJ2-2|TRBV24-1
TGTGCCACCAGTGAGGGACTAGCGGGATGGTTTACCACCGGGGAGCTGTTTTTT
CATSEGLAGWFTTGELFF
>.|TRBD2|TRBJ2-3|TRBV12-5
TGTGCTAGTGGTTTGGTAACAACTAGCGGAGGGGGGAGCACAGATACGCAGTATTTT
CASGLVTTSGGGSTDTQYF
>.|.|TRBJ2-5|TRBV30
TGTGCCCTAGGGCGGCAGGGTGGGACCCAGTACTTC
CALGRQGGTQYF
>.|.|TRBJ1-1|TRBV4-1
TGCGCCAGCAGCCTATCTATGAACACTGAAGCTTTCTTT
CASSLSMNTEAFF
>.|.|TRBJ1-1|TRBV11-1
TGTGCCAGCAGCCCCTCACTCAGGACAGAAAACACTGAAGCTTTCTTT
CASSPSLRTENTEAFF
>once|.|TRBJ2-1|TRBV28
TGTGCCAGCAGTTTCGTTCCGGCCCACAATGAGCAGTTCTTC
CASSFVPAHNEQFF
>.|.|TRBJ1-1|TRBV19
TGTGCCAGTAGTAACGTCCAAAGGGCGCGGACTGAAGCTTTCTTT
CASSNVQRARTEAFF
>.|.|TRBJ2-7|TRBV5-1
TGCGCCAGCAGCTTGGAGGGGGGGACATACTACGAGCAGTACTTC
CASSLEGGTYYEQYF
>.|.|TRBJ2-2|TRBV5-1
TGCGCCAGCAGCTTGGATCTACGGAACACCGGGGAGCTGTTTTTT
CASSLDLRNTGELFF
>.|TRBD2|TRBJ2-1|TRBV9
TGTGCCAGCAGTCCCCCTCTGGCGGGAGTCGAGCAGTTCTTC
CASSPPLAGVEQFF
>.|.|TRBJ2-2|TRBV3-1/TRBV3-2
TGTGCCAGCAGCCAAGTTTTGGTGACCGGGGAGCTGTTTTTT
CASSQVLVTGELFF
>.|TRBD1|TRBJ2-7|TRBV5-1
TGCGCCAGCAGCTACGGACAGGGGGGCTCCTACGAGCAGTACTTC
CASSYGQGGSYEQYF
>.|TRBD1|TRBJ1-6|TRBV7-9
TGTGCCAGCAGCTTAGACAGGGGGCGCGGTTCACCCCTCCACTTT
CASSLDRGRGSPLHF
>.|TRBD1|TRBJ2-7|TRBV6-5
TGTGCCAGCAGTTACTCCACTCGGACAGGGGGCTACGAGCAGTACTTC
CASSYSTRTGGYEQYF